Listed here are 16 T cell receptor beta chains from one sample, sequenced in a study of shared clonotypes between healthy human individuals. Generated by immunoSEQ multiplex PCR, the TCRdb table keeps only in-frame clones and is missing some. Of about 340,000 clones detected, 73% appear once; the ten largest clones hold about 10%. Sequencing input: memory CD4+ T cells sorted from blood. The subset denotes: CD45RA-negative fraction. These receptors came from a man younger than 45 in good health.

In regard to this clone: The junction departs from germline at one end; a sequencing error may be responsible. The chain is built from TRBV7-9 and TRBJ1-3; D remains unclear. The germline gives CDR1 SEHNR, CDR2 FQNEAQ (reference sequence). CDR3 length: 15 amino acids. The CDR3 protein is CASSPPTHRGSTIYF. In DNA, the CDR3 is TGTGCCAGCAGCCCTCCGACACACAGAGGAAGCACCATATATTTT.

This chain uses TRBV28 with TRBJ1-1, with 7 bases aligning to TRBD1. The CDR3 totals 14 residues. Germline assignment: CDR1 MDHEN and CDR2 SYDVKM. Unmatched junction bases numbered 11, after V lost 8 bases and J lost 5 bases. The CDR3 sequence: CASRIDRVRTEAFF. The CDR3 region has the DNA TGTGCCAGCCGGATCGACAGGGTACGGACTGAAGCTTTCTTT.

This rearrangement joins TRBV5-1 to TRBJ2-7, with 7 bases identical to TRBD2. V lost 4 bases to trimming and J lost 3 bases; unmatched junction nucleotides: 7. CDR1 is SGHRS, CDR2 YFSETQ, per germline. The CDR3 spans 14 residues. The CDR3 is CASSIRGGGYEQYF. Here the CDR3 DNA reads TGCGCCAGCAGCATCCGAGGCGGGGGCTACGAGCAGTACTTC.

This clone was observed once. This chain uses TRBV11-2 with TRBJ2-1; 12 positions agree with TRBD2. This CDR3 has 16 amino acids. The ends lost 5 bases at V and 6 bases at J; junction bases unmatched: 8. From germline, CDR1 is SGHAT and CDR2 FQNNGV. The CDR3 spells CASSILGLAGTNEQFF. The CDR3 region has the DNA TGTGCCAGCAGCATTCTCGGACTAGCGGGGACCAATGAGCAGTTCTTC.

The chain has TRBV27 and TRBJ2-2; D gene unclear. V lost 5 bases to trimming and J lost 6 bases, with 16 bases between them. Germline V gene lookup returns CDR1 MNHEY and CDR2 SMNVEV (reference sequence). This CDR3 contains 15 residues. CDR3 region: CASSMGSTWAGELFF. DNA for the CDR3: TGTGCCAGCAGTATGGGCTCTACTTGGGCCGGGGAGCTGTTTTTT.

The chain couples TRBV11-2 to TRBJ2-2; the D gene is possibly TRBD2 (6 bases). Germline V CDR1 and CDR2: SGHAT, FQNNGV. V lost 1 base, J lost 7 bases, and 19 bases lay in between. The CDR3 contains 17 residues. CDR3 loop: CASSLAPASALGGELFF. The CDR3 bases are TGTGCCAGCAGCTTAGCGCCGGCTAGCGCCCTGGGCGGGGAGCTGTTTTTT.

The rearrangement uses TRBV6-5 and TRBJ2-1; maybe TRBD1 (5 bases). Germline CDR1 is MNHEY and CDR2 is SVGAGI. V dropped 6 bases and J dropped 6 bases, with 15 bases sitting between them. This CDR3 has 14 residues. The CDR3 region has the DNA TGTGCCAGCAGAACAACAGGACAAATCAATGAGCAGTTCTTC. Its translation: CASRTTGQINEQFF.

Concerning this clone itself: The same CDR3 arises from other DNA sequences in this sample as well. This chain joins TRBV6-5 and TRBJ2-7; 7 bases line up with TRBD2. The CDR3 has 14 residues. Germline values: CDR1 MNHEY, CDR2 SVGAGI. V gave up 2 bases and J gave up 4 bases; unmatched junction bases: 5. The CDR3 DNA reads as TGTGCCAGCAGTTACGGGACGGGGGGTTACGAGCAGTACTTC. Translated, it gives CASSYGTGGYEQYF.

CDR3 in amino acids: CASSPGPGTGELFF. The CDR3 nucleotides are TGTGCCAGCAGCCCCGGACCGGGGACCGGGGAGCTGTTTTTT. The chain combines TRBV11-3 with TRBJ2-2; D is possibly TRBD2 (5 bases). There are 14 residues in the CDR3. CDR1 and CDR2 from the germline V gene are SGHNT and YENEEA. With 5 bases removed from V and 5 bases from J, the gap between germline ends came to 12 bases.

The CDR3: CASSWDRANTEAFF. The CDR3 DNA sequence: TGTGCCAGCAGCTGGGACAGGGCGAACACTGAAGCTTTCTTT. The genes are TRBV5-6 and TRBJ1-1; 9 nucleotides line up with TRBD1. Germline CDR1 is SGHDT and CDR2 is YYEEEE. The trim removed 3 bases at V and 1 base at J, leaving 1 base unmatched. CDR3 length: 14 amino acids.

This chain joins TRBV15 and TRBJ2-3; weak D call: TRBD1 (6 bases). The CDR3 is made up of 13 amino acids. Germline CDR1 is LNHNV and CDR2 is YYDKDF (reference sequence). V was clipped by 9 bases and J by 3 bases, with 13 bases between them. CDR3 loop: CATTTGITDTQYF. DNA of the CDR3: TGTGCCACGACCACAGGGATTACAGATACGCAGTATTTT.

The genes are TRBV19 and TRBJ2-6; D might be TRBD2 (5 bases). CDR3 length: 21 residues. V gave up 0 bases and J gave up 0 bases, with 21 bases separating them. The V gene's germline CDR1 is LNHDA and CDR2 SQIVND (reference sequence). In DNA, the CDR3 is TGTGCCAGTAGTATAGAATCCCACGTCCGGGAACGGGGCTCTGGGGCCAACGTCCTGACTTTC. It yields the protein CASSIESHVRERGSGANVLTF. Full variable domain (remainder filled in from reference TRBV19 and TRBJ2-6): DGGITQSPKYLFRKEGQNVTLSCEQNLNHDAMYWYRQDPGQGLRLIYYSQIVNDFQKGDIAEGYSVSREKKESFPLTVTSAQKNPTAFYLCASSIESHVRERGSGANVLTFGAGSRLTVL.

The V gene is TRBV11-2, the J gene TRBJ1-2; D perhaps matches TRBD1 (6 bases). Germline CDR1 reads SGHAT; CDR2 reads FQNNGV. The CDR3 covers 15 residues. Trimming took off 5 bases at V and 4 bases at J, with 17 bases between the two ends. For the CDR3, the DNA is TGTGCCAGCAGCCTAACCGGACAGCCCGGCTATGGCTACACCTTC. Translating gives CASSLTGQPGYGYTF.

This rearrangement joins TRBV6-1 to TRBJ2-1, with 12 nucleotides matching TRBD2. Trimming removed 4 bases from V and 12 bases from J; junction bases left unmatched: 13. The CDR3 has 16 residues. CDR1 is MNHNS and CDR2 is SASEGT in the germline V gene. CDR3 bases: TGTGCCAGCAGTGGACTAGCGGGAGTCCATTCCCAAGGGCAGTTCTTC. It yields the protein CASSGLAGVHSQGQFF.

This clone was recorded only once. J is TRBJ2-3 and V is TRBV11-2, with D uncertain. CDR1 and CDR2 from the germline V gene are SGHAT and FQNNGV. Deletions cut 2 bases from V and 8 bases from J, with 14 bases between. The CDR3 is made up of 14 amino acids. The CDR3 sequence is CASSLLRGIGTQYF. CDR3 nucleotides: TGTGCCAGCAGCTTACTACGTGGCATCGGTACGCAGTATTTT.

DNA for the CDR3: TGTGCCATCAGTGAGGGTGGGGCCAACGTCCTGACTTTC. Its protein is CAISEGGANVLTF. The V call is TRBV10-3, the J call TRBJ2-6; unclear D gene. Germline CDR1 ENHRY, CDR2 SYGVKD. The CDR3 has 13 amino acids. V was clipped by 2 bases and J by 3 bases, with 2 bases between them.